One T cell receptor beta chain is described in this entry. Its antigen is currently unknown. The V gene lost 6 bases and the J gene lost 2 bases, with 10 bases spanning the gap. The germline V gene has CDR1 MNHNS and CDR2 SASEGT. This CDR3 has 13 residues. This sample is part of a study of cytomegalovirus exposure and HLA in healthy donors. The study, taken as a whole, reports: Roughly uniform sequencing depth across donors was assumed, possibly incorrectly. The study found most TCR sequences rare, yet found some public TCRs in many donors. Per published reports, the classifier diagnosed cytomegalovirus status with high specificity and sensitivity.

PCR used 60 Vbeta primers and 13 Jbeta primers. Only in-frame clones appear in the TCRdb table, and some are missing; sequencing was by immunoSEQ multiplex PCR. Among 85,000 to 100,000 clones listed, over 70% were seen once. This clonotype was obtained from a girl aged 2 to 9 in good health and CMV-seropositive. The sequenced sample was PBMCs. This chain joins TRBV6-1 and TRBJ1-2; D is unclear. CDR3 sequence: CASRLELNYGYTF. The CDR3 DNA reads TGTGCCAGCAGACTGGAGTTGAACTATGGCTACACCTTC.